This T cell receptor (beta chain) derives from a study of Ad26.COV2.S vaccination and SARS-CoV-2 variants. Study-level information: By the intramuscular route, Ad26.COV2.S was given once, or twice 56 days apart.

Measured with immunoSEQ multiplex PCR; TCRdb has only the in-frame clones, and not every one. Of around 500,000 clones in the sample, nearly 90% were seen once. As for treatment: around 19 received Ad26.COV2.S at low or high dose, single or two shots; 5 received placebo; per-sample allocation not given. Sampling took place 63 days after the first vaccine or placebo injection. Donor was an adult aged 18-55 years in Boston. Ad26.COV2.S expressed prefusion-stabilized spike from the original Wuhan strain. V shed 9 bases and J shed 0 bases, with 8 bases lying between them. Germline CDR1 and CDR2: KGHDR and SFDVKD. This CDR3 is 13 amino acids long.

The source of this sequence is a person between 18 and 60 years old who received the Ad26.COV2.S COVID-19 vaccine or a placebo. The sequencing used peripheral blood, collected in a trial of Ad26.COV2.S vaccine versus placebo. The chain is built from TRBV24-1 and TRBJ2-1; D call uncertain. Here the CDR3 reads CATVGSSYNEQFF. The CDR3 nucleotides are TGTGCCACCGTGGGAAGCTCCTACAATGAGCAGTTCTTC.